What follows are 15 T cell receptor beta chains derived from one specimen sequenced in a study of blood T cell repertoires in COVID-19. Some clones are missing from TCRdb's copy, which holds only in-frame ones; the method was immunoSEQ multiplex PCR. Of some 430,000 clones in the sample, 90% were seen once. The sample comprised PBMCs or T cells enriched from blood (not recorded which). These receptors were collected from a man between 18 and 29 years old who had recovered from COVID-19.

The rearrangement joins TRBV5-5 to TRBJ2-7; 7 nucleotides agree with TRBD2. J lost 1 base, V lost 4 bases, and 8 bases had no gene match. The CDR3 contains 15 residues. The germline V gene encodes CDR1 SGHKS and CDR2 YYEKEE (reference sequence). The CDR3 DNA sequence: TGTGCCAGCAGCGTTGGTGCGGGAGAATCCTACGAGCAGTACTTC. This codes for CASSVGAGESYEQYF.

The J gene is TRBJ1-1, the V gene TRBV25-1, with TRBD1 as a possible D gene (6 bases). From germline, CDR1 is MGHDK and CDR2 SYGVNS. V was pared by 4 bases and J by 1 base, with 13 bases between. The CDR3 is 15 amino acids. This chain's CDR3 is CASSVNREWNTEAFF. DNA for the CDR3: TGTGCCAGCAGTGTAAACAGGGAGTGGAACACTGAAGCTTTCTTT.

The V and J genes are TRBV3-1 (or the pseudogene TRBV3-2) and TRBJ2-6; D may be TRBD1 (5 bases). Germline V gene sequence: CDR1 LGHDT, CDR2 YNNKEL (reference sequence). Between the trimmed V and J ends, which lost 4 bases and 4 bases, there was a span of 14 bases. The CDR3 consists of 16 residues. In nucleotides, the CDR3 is TGTGCCAGCAGCCCAGCAGGGCAAGCCGGGGCCAACGTCCTGACTTTC. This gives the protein CASSPAGQAGANVLTF.

The CDR3 region is CASRRAGHYNSPLHF. In nucleotides, the CDR3 is TGTGCCAGTAGACGGGCAGGACACTATAATTCACCCCTCCACTTT. The chain links TRBV19 to TRBJ1-6; possible D gene TRBD1, 5 bases. V was clipped by 6 bases and J by 3 bases, with 12 bases between them. The germline CDR1 and CDR2 sequences are LNHDA and SQIVND (reference sequence). The CDR3 spans 15 residues.

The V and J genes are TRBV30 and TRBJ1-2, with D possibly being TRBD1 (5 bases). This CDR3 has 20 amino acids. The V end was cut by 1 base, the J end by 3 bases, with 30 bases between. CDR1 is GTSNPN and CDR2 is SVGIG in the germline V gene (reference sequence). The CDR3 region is CAWSGSSVWGAGVFDYGYTF. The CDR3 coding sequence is TGTGCCTGGAGTGGCTCCTCCGTATGGGGCGCGGGGGTTTTTGACTATGGCTACACCTTC.

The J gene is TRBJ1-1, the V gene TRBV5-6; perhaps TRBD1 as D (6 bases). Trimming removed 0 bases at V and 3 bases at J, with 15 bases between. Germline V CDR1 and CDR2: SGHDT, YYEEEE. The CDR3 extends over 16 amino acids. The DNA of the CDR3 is TGTGCCAGCAGCTTGGTGGGGGCTCAAGGGGACACTGAAGCTTTCTTT. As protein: CASSLVGAQGDTEAFF.

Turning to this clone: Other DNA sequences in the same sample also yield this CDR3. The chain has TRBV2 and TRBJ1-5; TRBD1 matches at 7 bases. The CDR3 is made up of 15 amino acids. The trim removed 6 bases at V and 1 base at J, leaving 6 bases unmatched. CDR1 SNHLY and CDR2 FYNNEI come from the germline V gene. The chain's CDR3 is CASRPGQTSNQPQHF. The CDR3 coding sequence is TGTGCCAGCAGACCGGGACAGACGAGCAATCAGCCCCAGCATTTT. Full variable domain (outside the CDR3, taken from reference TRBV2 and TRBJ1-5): EPEVTQTPSHQVTQMGQEVILRCVPISNHLYFYWYRQILGQKVEFLVSFYNNEISEKSEIFDDQFSVERPDGSNFTLKIRSTKLEDSAMYFCASRPGQTSNQPQHFGDGTRLSIL.

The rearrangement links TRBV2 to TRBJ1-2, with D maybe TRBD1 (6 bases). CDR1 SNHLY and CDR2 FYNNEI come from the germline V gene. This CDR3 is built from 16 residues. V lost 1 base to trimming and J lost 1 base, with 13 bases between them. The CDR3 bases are TGTGCCAGCAGTGAAGGCAGGGGCCTATTTAACTATGGCTACACCTTC. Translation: CASSEGRGLFNYGYTF.

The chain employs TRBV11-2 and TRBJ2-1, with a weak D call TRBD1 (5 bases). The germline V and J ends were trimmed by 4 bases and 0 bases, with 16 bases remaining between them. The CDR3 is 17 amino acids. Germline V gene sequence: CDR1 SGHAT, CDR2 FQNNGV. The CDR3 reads CASSSRGADSSYNEQFF. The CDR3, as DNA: TGTGCCAGCAGCTCTCGTGGGGCGGATAGCTCCTACAATGAGCAGTTCTTC.

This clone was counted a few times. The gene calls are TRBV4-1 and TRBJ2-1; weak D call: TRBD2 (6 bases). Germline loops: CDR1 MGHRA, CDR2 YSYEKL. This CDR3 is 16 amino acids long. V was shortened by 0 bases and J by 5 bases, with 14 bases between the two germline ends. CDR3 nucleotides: TGCGCCAGCAGCCAAGAAACTAGCTCCCATCACAATGAGCAGTTCTTC. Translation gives CASSQETSSHHNEQFF.

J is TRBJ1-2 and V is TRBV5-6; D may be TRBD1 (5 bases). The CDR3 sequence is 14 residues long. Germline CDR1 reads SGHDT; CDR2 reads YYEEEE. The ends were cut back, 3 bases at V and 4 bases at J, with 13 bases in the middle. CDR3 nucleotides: TGTGCCAGCAGCTCAACTCAGGGACTCTATGGCTACACCTTC. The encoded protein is CASSSTQGLYGYTF.

Here the CDR3 reads CASSSPGQGVNEQFF. CDR3 bases: TGTGCCAGTAGTTCTCCGGGACAGGGAGTGAATGAGCAGTTCTTC. V gene TRBV19 combines with J gene TRBJ2-1; the match to TRBD1 covers 9 bases. The V gene end was trimmed by 5 bases and the J gene end by 7 bases; junction bases not matched to a gene: 9. CDR1 is LNHDA and CDR2 is SQIVND in the germline V gene (reference sequence). The CDR3 loop spans 15 amino acids.

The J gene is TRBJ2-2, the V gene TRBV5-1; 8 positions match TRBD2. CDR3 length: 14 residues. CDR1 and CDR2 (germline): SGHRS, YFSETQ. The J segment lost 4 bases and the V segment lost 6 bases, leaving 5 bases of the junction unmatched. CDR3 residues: CASTSGSSTGELFF. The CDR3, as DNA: TGCGCCAGCACGAGCGGGAGTAGCACCGGGGAGCTGTTTTTT.

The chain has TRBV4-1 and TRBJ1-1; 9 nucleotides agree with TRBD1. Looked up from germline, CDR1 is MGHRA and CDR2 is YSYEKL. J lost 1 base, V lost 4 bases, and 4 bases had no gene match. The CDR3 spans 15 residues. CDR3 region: CASSRIQGANTEAFF. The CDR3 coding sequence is TGCGCCAGCAGCCGCATACAGGGGGCGAACACTGAAGCTTTCTTT.

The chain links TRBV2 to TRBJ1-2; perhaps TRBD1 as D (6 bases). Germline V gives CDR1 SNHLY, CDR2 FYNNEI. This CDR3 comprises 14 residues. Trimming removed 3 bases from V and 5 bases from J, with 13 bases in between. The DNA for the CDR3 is TGTGCCAGCAGTGAGGGCGCAGGGGAGTATGGCTACACCTTC. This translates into CASSEGAGEYGYTF.